The 13 T cell receptor beta chains listed next were all sequenced from one sample in a study of blood T cell repertoires in COVID-19. Sequencing used immunoSEQ multiplex PCR; TCRdb keeps in-frame clones, though not all of them. The sample lists 200,000 to 250,000 clones, 75% to 90% occurring once. The sample comprised peripheral blood. All receptors derive from a human donor in a cohort sampled during active COVID-19.

The J gene is TRBJ2-5, the V gene TRBV5-1; D unresolved. V was pared by 0 bases and J by 5 bases, with 11 bases between. Germline CDR1 is SGHRS and CDR2 is YFSETQ. CDR3 length: 14 residues. The CDR3 is CASSLAEVGETQYF. The CDR3 nucleotides are TGCGCCAGCAGCTTGGCCGAGGTTGGGGAGACCCAGTACTTC.

The CDR3 loop is CASSTKGGPSQPQHF. The CDR3 nucleotides are TGTGCCAGCAGCACAAAGGGGGGGCCTAGTCAGCCCCAGCATTTT. This sequence joins TRBV7-9 and TRBJ1-5; a possible D gene is TRBD1 (6 bases). V was clipped by 5 bases and J by 6 bases, with 17 bases between them. The CDR3 is 15 amino acids. Germline V gene data show CDR1 as SEHNR and CDR2 as FQNEAQ (reference sequence).

The chain joins TRBV28 to TRBJ1-4, with a tentative D call TRBD1 (5 bases). The CDR3 contains 14 residues. Trimming pared 8 bases from V and 3 bases from J, leaving 13 bases between. CDR1 and CDR2 (germline): MDHEN, SYDVKM. The CDR3 coding sequence is TGTGCCAGCTTTCCGGGGGGGGCTAATGAAAAACTGTTTTTT. Protein: CASFPGGANEKLFF.

The V call is TRBV4-2, the J call TRBJ2-7; 9 bases match TRBD2. V shed 0 bases, J shed 7 bases, and the junction held 7 bases outside the gene matches. The CDR3 sequence is 15 residues long. From germline, CDR1 is LGHNA and CDR2 YNFKEQ. Here the CDR3 reads CASSQDLAGTGEQYF. As DNA, the CDR3 is TGTGCCAGCAGCCAAGATCTAGCGGGAACGGGGGAGCAGTACTTC.

The rearrangement joins TRBV7-2 to TRBJ2-7, with a weak D call TRBD2 (6 bases). Germline values: CDR1 SGHTA, CDR2 FQGNSA. Trimming shortened V by 5 bases and J by 1 base, and 12 bases separated the two germline ends. The CDR3 contains 14 residues. The DNA of the CDR3 is TGTGCCAGCAGCCACGGGGGACCATCCTACGAGCAGTACTTC. Its protein is CASSHGGPSYEQYF.

V usage is TRBV5-6 and J usage is TRBJ2-3, with D tentatively TRBD1 (6 bases). The CDR3 sequence is 16 residues long. The V and J ends lost 4 bases and 2 bases respectively, with 17 bases between them. The V gene's germline CDR1 is SGHDT and CDR2 YYEEEE. The CDR3 DNA reads as TGTGCCAGCAGCATGAGATCGACAGGTCCCACAGATACGCAGTATTTT. It is translated as CASSMRSTGPTDTQYF.

The rearrangement links TRBV27 to TRBJ2-7; D ambiguous. Germline CDR1 and CDR2: MNHEY and SMNVEV (reference sequence). Trimming pared 2 bases from V and 6 bases from J, leaving 17 bases between. The CDR3 consists of 15 residues. CDR3 nucleotide sequence: TGTGCCAGCAGTTTAAGTGCGGCCTCCCCCGGCGAGCAGTACTTC. Translation: CASSLSAASPGEQYF.

The rearrangement joins TRBV6-2 or TRBV6-3 to TRBJ1-3; 7 bases agree with TRBD1. Trimming removed 2 bases from V and 0 bases from J; junction bases left unmatched: 4. The CDR3 contains 16 residues. The germline V gene has CDR1 MNHEY and CDR2 SVGEGT. CDR3 in amino acids: CASSYTDRRSGNTIYF. The CDR3 coding sequence is TGTGCCAGCAGTTACACGGACAGGCGCTCTGGAAACACCATATATTTT.

The chain combines TRBV5-6 with TRBJ1-1, with D possibly matching TRBD1 (6 bases). The V gene's germline CDR1 is SGHDT and CDR2 YYEEEE. The CDR3 consists of 15 residues. V lost 2 bases and J lost 7, with 18 bases in between. In DNA, the CDR3 is TGTGCCAGCAGCTTTTTACAGGGCTCACACCTTGAAGCTTTCTTT. It translates to CASSFLQGSHLEAFF.

In DNA form, the CDR3 reads TGTGCCAGCAGTTTATGGGGGACAGGGAGCAATCAGCCCCAGCATTTT. Translated, it gives CASSLWGTGSNQPQHF. V usage is TRBV28 and J usage is TRBJ1-5; 9 bases line up with TRBD1. The V segment lost 0 bases and the J segment 1 base; nucleotides outside the gene matches: 1. CDR1 is MDHEN and CDR2 is SYDVKM in the germline V gene. The CDR3 loop spans 16 amino acids.

The chain recombines TRBV19 with TRBJ2-7, with D perhaps TRBD1 (6 bases). CDR3 length equals 14 residues. The V end was cut by 3 bases, the J end by 3 bases, with 12 bases between. The germline V gene encodes CDR1 LNHDA and CDR2 SQIVND (reference sequence). The CDR3 region is CASSMGPGVYEQYF. In nucleotides, the CDR3 is TGTGCCAGTAGTATGGGTCCAGGGGTCTACGAGCAGTACTTC.

This clone was seen a few times. V usage is TRBV27 and J usage is TRBJ2-7, with D possibly TRBD2 on 5 matching bases. Trimming stripped 2 bases from V and 0 bases from J, with 8 bases between. Germline CDR1 MNHEY, CDR2 SMNVEV (reference sequence). The CDR3 sequence is 14 residues long. CDR3 coding DNA: TGTGCCAGCAGTTTAGACGGGGTCTCCTACGAGCAGTACTTC. Protein: CASSLDGVSYEQYF.

V is TRBV29-1 and J is TRBJ1-1; D unclear. With 7 bases removed from V and 0 bases from J, the gap between germline ends came to 12 bases. The germline V gene has CDR1 SQVTM and CDR2 ANQGSEA. The CDR3 extends over 13 amino acids. Written as DNA, the CDR3 is TGCAGCGCGGAACCAGACATGAACACTGAAGCTTTCTTT. Translated: CSAEPDMNTEAFF. Combining the CDR3 with reference TRBV29-1 and TRBJ1-1 gives the whole variable domain SAVISQKPSRDICQRGTSLTIQCQVDSQVTMMFWYRQQPGQSLTLIATANQGSEATYESGFVIDKFPISRPNLTFSTLTVSNMSPEDSSIYLCSAEPDMNTEAFFGQGTRLTVV.